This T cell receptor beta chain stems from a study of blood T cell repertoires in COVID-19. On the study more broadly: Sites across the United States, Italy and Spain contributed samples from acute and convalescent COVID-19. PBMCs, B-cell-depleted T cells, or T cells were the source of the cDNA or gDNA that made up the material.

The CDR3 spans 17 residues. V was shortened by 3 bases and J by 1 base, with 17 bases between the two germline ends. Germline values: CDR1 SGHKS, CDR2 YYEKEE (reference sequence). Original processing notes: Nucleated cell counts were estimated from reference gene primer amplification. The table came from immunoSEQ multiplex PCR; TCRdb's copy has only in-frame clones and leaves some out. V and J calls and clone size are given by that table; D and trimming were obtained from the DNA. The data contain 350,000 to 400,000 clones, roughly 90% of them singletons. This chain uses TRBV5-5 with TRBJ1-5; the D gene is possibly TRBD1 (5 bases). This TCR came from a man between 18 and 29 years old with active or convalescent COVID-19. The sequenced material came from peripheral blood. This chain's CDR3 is CASSSFPGLESNQPQHF. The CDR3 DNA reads TGTGCCAGCAGCTCGTTCCCAGGGCTAGAAAGCAATCAGCCCCAGCATTTT.